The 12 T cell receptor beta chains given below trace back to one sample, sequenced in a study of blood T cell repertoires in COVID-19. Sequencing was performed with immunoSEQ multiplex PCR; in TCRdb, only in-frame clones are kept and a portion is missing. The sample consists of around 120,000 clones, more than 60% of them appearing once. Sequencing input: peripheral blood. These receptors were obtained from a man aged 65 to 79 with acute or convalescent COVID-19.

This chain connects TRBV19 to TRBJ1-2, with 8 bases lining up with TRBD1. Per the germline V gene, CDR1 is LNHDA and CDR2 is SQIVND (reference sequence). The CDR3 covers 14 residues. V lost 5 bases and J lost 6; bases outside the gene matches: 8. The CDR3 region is CASSRARGLHGYTF. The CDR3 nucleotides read TGTGCCAGTAGTCGAGCCAGGGGGCTCCATGGCTACACCTTC.

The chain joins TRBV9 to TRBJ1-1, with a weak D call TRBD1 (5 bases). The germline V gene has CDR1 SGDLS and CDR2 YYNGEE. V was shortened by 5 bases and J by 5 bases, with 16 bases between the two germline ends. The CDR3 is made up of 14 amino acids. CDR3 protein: CASSYSSGGTEAFF. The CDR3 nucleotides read TGTGCCAGCAGTTATTCTTCGGGGGGGACTGAAGCTTTCTTT. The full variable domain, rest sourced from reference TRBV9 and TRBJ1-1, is DSGVTQTPKHLITATGQRVTLRCSPRSGDLSVYWYQQSLDQGLQFLIQYYNGEERAKGNILERFSAQQFPDLHSELNLSSLELGDSALYFCASSYSSGGTEAFFGQGTRLTVV.

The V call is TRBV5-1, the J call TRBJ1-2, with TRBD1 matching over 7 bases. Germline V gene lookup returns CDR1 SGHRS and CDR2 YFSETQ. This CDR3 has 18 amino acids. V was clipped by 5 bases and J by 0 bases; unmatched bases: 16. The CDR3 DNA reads TGCGCCAGCAGTCGGGACCTACTGGGACAGCGAACTAACTATGGCTACACCTTC. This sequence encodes CASSRDLLGQRTNYGYTF. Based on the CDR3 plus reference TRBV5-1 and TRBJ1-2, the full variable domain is KAGVTQTPRYLIKTRGQQVTLSCSPISGHRSVSWYQQTPGQGLQFLFEYFSETQRNKGNFPGRFSGRQFSNSRSEMNVSTLELGDSALYLCASSRDLLGQRTNYGYTFGSGTRLTVV.

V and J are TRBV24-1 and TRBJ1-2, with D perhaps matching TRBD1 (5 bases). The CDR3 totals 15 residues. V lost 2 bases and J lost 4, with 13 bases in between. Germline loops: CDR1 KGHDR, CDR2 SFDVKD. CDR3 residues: CATSDWGESGYGYTF. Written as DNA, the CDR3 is TGTGCCACCAGTGATTGGGGGGAGAGCGGCTATGGCTACACCTTC.

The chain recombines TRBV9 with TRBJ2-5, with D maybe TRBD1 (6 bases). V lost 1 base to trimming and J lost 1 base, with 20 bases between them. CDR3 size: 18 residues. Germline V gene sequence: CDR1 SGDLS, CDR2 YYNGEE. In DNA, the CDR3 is TGTGCCAGCAGCGTAAGGCCTCCGAGCCAGGGGCTCCAAGAGACCCAGTACTTC. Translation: CASSVRPPSQGLQETQYF.

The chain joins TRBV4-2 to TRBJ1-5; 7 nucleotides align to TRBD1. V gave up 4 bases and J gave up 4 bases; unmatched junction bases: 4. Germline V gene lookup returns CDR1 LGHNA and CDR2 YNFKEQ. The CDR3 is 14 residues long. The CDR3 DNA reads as TGTGCCAGCAGCCCCATCAGGGGGAATCAGCCCCAGCATTTT. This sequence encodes CASSPIRGNQPQHF.

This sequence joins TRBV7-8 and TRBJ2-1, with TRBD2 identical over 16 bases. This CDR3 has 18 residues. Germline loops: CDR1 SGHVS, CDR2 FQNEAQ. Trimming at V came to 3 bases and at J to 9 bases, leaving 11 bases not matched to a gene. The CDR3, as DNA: TGTGCCAGCAGCTTGACTCCCGGGACTAGCGGGGGGGAGGTTGAGCAGTTCTTC. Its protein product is CASSLTPGTSGGEVEQFF. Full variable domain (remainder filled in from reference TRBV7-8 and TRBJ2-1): GAGVSQSPRYKVAKRGQDVALRCDPISGHVSLFWYQQALGQGPEFLTYFQNEAQLDKSGLPSDRFFAERPEGSVSTLKIQRTQQEDSAVYLCASSLTPGTSGGEVEQFFGPGTRLTVL.

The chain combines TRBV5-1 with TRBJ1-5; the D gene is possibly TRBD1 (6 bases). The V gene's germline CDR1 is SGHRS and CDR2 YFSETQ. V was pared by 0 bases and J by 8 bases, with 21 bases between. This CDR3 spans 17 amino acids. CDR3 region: CASSLATGRPSIKPQHF. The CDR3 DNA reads TGCGCCAGCAGCTTGGCCACAGGGCGCCCCTCAATCAAGCCCCAGCATTTT.

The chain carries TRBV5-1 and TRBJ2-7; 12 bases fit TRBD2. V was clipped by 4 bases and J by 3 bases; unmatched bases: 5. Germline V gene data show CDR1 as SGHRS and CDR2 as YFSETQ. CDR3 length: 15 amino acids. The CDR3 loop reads CASSSSTSGGYEQYF. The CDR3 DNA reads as TGCGCCAGCAGCAGCTCGACTAGCGGGGGCTACGAGCAGTACTTC.

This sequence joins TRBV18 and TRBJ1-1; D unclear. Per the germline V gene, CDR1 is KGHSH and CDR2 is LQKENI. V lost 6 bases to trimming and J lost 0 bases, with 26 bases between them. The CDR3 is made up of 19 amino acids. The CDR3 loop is CASSQNSLSFDMMNTEAFF. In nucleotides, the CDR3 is TGTGCCAGCTCGCAAAACAGCTTAAGTTTTGATATGATGAACACTGAAGCTTTCTTT. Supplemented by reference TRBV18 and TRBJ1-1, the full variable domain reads NAGVMQNPRHLVRRRGQEARLRCSPMKGHSHVYWYRQLPEEGLKFMVYLQKENIIDESGMPKERFSAEFPKEGPSILRIQQVVRGDSAAYFCASSQNSLSFDMMNTEAFFGQGTRLTVV.

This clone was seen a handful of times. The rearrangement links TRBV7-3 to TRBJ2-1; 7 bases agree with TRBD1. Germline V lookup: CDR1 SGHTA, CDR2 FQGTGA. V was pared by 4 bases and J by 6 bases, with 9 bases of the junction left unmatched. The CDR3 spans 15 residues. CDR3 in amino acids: CASSSTGQSFNEQFF. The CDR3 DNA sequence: TGTGCCAGCAGCTCCACGGGACAGTCTTTCAATGAGCAGTTCTTC.

CDR3 nucleotide sequence: TGCGCCAGCAGCCAAGAAATCGTCTACGAGCAGTACTTC. The encoded protein is CASSQEIVYEQYF. V and J are TRBV4-3 and TRBJ2-7; D gene ambiguous. The CDR3 is 13 residues long. V shed 0 bases and J shed 3 bases, with 6 bases lying between them. Germline values: CDR1 LGHNA, CDR2 YSLEER.